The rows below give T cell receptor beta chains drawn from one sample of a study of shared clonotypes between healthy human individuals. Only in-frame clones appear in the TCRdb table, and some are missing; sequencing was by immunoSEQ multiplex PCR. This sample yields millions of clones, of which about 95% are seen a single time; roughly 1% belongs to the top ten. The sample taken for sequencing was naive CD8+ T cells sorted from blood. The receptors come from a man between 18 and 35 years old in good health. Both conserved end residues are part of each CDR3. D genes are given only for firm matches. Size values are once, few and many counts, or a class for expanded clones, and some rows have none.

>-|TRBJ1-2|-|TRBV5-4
TGTGCCAGCAGCTTGTATGGGGGAGTTGGCTACACCTTC
CASSLYGGVGYTF
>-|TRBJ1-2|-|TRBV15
TGTGCCACCAGCAGAGCTCCGGGGGCGCGGGGCTACACCTTC
CATSRAPGARGYTF
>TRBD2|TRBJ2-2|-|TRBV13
TGTGCCAGCAGCTTTAGCGGGAGTGACGGGGAGCTGTTTTTT
CASSFSGSDGELFF
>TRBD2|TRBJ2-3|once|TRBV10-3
TGTGCCACCAAATCTAGCGGGGGAAGCACAGATACGCAGTATTTT
CATKSSGGSTDTQYF
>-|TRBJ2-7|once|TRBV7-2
TGTGCCAGCAGCCTTGACCCCGCGGGGGAGCAGTACTTC
CASSLDPAGEQYF
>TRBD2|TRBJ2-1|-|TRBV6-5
TGTGCCAGCAGTAGCGGGGGCTACACTGAGCAGTTCTTC
CASSSGGYTEQFF
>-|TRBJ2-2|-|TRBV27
TGTGCCAGCAGTTTTAGCGCGACTAACACCGGGGAGCTGTTTTTT
CASSFSATNTGELFF
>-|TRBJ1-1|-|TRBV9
TGTGCCAGCAGCGTCGGGGGGCGGACTGAAGCTTTCTTT
CASSVGGRTEAFF
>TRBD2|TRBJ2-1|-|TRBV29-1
TGCAGCGGTGGGGGGAGCGGGAGGGCCCTTGAGCAGTTCTTC
CSGGGSGRALEQFF
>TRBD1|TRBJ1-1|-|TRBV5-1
TGCGCCAGCAGCTTGGCCCTGGGACAGGGGGCAGATGAAGCTTTCTTT
CASSLALGQGADEAFF
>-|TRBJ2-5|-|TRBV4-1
TGCGCCAGCAGCTCACTAGTAGGAGAGACCCAGTACTTC
CASSSLVGETQYF
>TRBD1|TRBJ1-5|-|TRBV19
TGTGCCAGTAGCGACCAGGACAGGTACAATCAGCCCCAGCATTTT
CASSDQDRYNQPQHF
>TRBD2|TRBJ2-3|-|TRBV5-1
TGCGCCAGCAGCTTAGAGCTAGCGGGGGGCCTGACCCTCACAGATACGCAGTATTTT
CASSLELAGGLTLTDTQYF
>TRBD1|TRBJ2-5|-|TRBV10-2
TGCGCCAGCAGTGGGTTGGGACAGGGCTACCAAGAGACCCAGTACTTC
CASSGLGQGYQETQYF
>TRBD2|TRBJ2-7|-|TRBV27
TGTGCCAGCAGCCCGGGAGGTAGAAGCTCCTACGAGCAGTACTTC
CASSPGGRSSYEQYF
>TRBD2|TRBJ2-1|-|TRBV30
TGTGCCTGGAACCTAGCGGGAGGGGATGAGCAGTTCTTC
CAWNLAGGDEQFF
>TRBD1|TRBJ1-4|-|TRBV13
TGTGCCAGCAGCTCCACGACAGGGGGGGACGAAAAACTGTTTTTT
CASSSTTGGDEKLFF
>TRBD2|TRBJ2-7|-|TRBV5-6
TGTGCCAGCAGCCCTAGCGGGAGCGGCGAGCAGTACTTC
CASSPSGSGEQYF
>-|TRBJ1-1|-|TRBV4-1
TGCGCCAGCAGCCAAGCTCTGGGTACTGAAGCTTTCTTT
CASSQALGTEAFF
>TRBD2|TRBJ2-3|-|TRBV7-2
TGTGCCAGCAGCTCGTTAGCGGGGGGGGCGGATACGCAGTATTTT
CASSSLAGGADTQYF
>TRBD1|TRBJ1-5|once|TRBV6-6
TGTGCCAGCTGCCTGGACAGGGACCATCAGCCCCAGCATTTT
CASCLDRDHQPQHF
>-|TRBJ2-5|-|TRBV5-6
TGTGCCAGCAGCTTGGCAGGGTACCAAGAGACCCAGTACTTC
CASSLAGYQETQYF
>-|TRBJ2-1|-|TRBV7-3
TGTGCCAGCAGCTTAAAAGTCGGGGGTTCCTACAATGAGCAGTTCTTC
CASSLKVGGSYNEQFF
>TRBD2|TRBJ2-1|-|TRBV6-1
TGTGCCAGCAGTGAACTGGGCGGGGGGGCCAGCTATGAGCAGTTCTTC
CASSELGGGASYEQFF
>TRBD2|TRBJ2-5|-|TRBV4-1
TGCGCCAGCAGCCAAAGACTAGCGGGTAAAGAGACCCAGTACTTC
CASSQRLAGKETQYF
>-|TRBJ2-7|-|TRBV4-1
TGCGCCAGCAGCCAAGATCTTTACGAGCAGTACTTC
CASSQDLYEQYF
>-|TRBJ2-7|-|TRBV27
TGTGCCAGCAGTCTCGGACAGTTCTCCTACGAGCAGTACTTC
CASSLGQFSYEQYF
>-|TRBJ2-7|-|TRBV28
TGTGCCAGCAGCGACAGGCCTGGGGACGAGCAGTACTTC
CASSDRPGDEQYF
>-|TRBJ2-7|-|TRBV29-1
TGCAGCGTTCTGGGGGCGCGATACGAGCAGTACTTC
CSVLGARYEQYF
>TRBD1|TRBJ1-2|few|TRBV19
TGTGCCAGTAGTATGGCGGACAGGGCCAACTATGGCTACACCTTC
CASSMADRANYGYTF
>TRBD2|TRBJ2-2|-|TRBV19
TGTGCCAGCAATCCGGGACTAGTGATCGGGGAGCTGTTTTTT
CASNPGLVIGELFF
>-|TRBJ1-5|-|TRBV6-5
TGTGCCAGCAGTCCGGCTAATAGCAATCAGCCCCAGCATTTT
CASSPANSNQPQHF
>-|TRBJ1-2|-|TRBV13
TGTGCCAGCAGCTTAAAAGCGGGGGTCGGAGGCTACACCTTC
CASSLKAGVGGYTF
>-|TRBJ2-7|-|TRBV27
TGTGCCAGCAGTTTGAGCAGGGACTCCTCCGAGCAGTACTTC
CASSLSRDSSEQYF
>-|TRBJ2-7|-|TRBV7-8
TGTGCCAGCAGCTTAGCACAGGGCCTCTCCTACGAGCAGTACTTC
CASSLAQGLSYEQYF
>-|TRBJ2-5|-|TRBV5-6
TGTGCCAGCAGCTTGGGGCTATCCCCGGAGACCCAGTACTTC
CASSLGLSPETQYF
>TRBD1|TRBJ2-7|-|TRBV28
TGTGCCAGCAGTTTCCCCCCCCCGGGACAGGGCTCCTACGAGCAGTACTTC
CASSFPPPGQGSYEQYF
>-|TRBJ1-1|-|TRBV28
TGTGCCAGCAGTGTGACAGGCCTCACGCTCACTGAAGCTTTCTTT
CASSVTGLTLTEAFF
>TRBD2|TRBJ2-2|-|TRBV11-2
TGTGCCAGCAGCTCGGGACTAGCGGGACCTATGGACACCGGGGAGCTGTTTTTT
CASSSGLAGPMDTGELFF
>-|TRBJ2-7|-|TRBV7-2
TGTGCCAGCAGCTTAGCTAGGCAGGCCTACGAGCAGTACTTC
CASSLARQAYEQYF
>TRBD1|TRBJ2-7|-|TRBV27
TGTGCCAGCAGTTTAGTGGTCAGGGGGCACGAGCAGTACTTC
CASSLVVRGHEQYF
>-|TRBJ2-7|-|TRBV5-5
TGTGCCAGCAGCCCAGTATCCTCGGCCTACGAGCAGTACTTC
CASSPVSSAYEQYF
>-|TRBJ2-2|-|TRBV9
TGTGCCAGCAGCCCGAGTGGAGTTGTCACCGGGGAGCTGTTTTTT
CASSPSGVVTGELFF
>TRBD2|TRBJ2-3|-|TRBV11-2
TGTGCCAGCAGCTTAGAAGCGGGACTTGAAGATACGCAGTATTTT
CASSLEAGLEDTQYF
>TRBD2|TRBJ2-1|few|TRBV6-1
TGTGCCAGCAGTGAATCCGGGGTAGCGGGAGTGTTCTTC
CASSESGVAGVFF
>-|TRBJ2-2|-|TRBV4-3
TGCGCCAGCAGCCAACAGGGCGTTAACACCGGGGAGCTGTTTTTT
CASSQQGVNTGELFF
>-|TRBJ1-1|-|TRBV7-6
TGTGCCAGCAGCTTAGAGAGGAACACTGAAGCTTTCTTT
CASSLERNTEAFF
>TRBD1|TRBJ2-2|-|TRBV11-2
TGTGCCAGCAGCCCGGGACGCTACAGGGGGGAGGACACCGGGGAGCTGTTTTTT
CASSPGRYRGEDTGELFF
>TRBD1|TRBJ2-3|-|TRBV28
TGTGCCAGCAGGTCACACCGGGACAGGGCGTCAGATACGCAGTATTTT
CASRSHRDRASDTQYF
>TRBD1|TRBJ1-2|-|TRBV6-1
TGTGCCAGCAGTGAATGGGGACAGGGGATAAGCTATGGCTACACCTTC
CASSEWGQGISYGYTF
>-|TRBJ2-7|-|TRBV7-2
TGTGCCAGCAGCTCCGGAATTTCAAGGGCCTACGAGCAGTACTTC
CASSSGISRAYEQYF
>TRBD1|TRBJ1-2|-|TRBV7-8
TGTGCCAGCAGCTTAGCGGGACAGGGGGCTTATGGCTACACCTTC
CASSLAGQGAYGYTF
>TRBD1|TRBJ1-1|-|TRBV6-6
TGTGCCAGCAGCCCCGTGACAGGGGAGGGTGAAGCTTTCTTT
CASSPVTGEGEAFF
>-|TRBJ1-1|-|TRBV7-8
TGTGCCAGCAGTCCCGTCATGAACACTGAAGCTTTCTTT
CASSPVMNTEAFF
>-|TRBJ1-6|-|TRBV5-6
TGTGCCAGCAGCTTGCGCGGCGGAGGGGGATATTCACCCCTCCACTTT
CASSLRGGGGYSPLHF
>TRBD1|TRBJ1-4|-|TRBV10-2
TGCGCCAGCAGTGACCCAGGGGGCGATGAAAAACTGTTTTTT
CASSDPGGDEKLFF
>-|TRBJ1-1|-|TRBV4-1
TGCGCCAGCAGCCAAGAATTTGCCCCACAAGCCGAAGCTTTCTTT
CASSQEFAPQAEAFF
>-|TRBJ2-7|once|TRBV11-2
TGTGCCAGCCGCTACGGGCCAGGGGCGTTGGTCTACGAGCAGTACTTC
CASRYGPGALVYEQYF
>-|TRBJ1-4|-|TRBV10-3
TGTGCCATCAGCAACAGGGAAGGCCCCAATGAAAAACTGTTTTTT
CAISNREGPNEKLFF
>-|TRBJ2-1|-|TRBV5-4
TGTGCCAGCAGCTCCCCCGGGGGCAATGAGCAGTTCTTC
CASSSPGGNEQFF